The 27 T cell receptor beta chains presented below share a single source sample, sequenced in a study of blood T cell repertoires in COVID-19. The data were produced by immunoSEQ multiplex PCR, yet TCRdb's version contains in-frame clones alone and is incomplete. The sample lists 450,000 or so clones, over 85% occurring once. Sample: peripheral blood. The receptors originated from a young man with COVID-19, enrolled during active disease.

CDR3 sequence: CASTRGSYYGYTF. For the CDR3, the DNA is TGTGCCAGCACCAGGGGCAGTTACTATGGCTACACCTTC. The chain couples TRBV6-5 to TRBJ1-2; D perhaps matches TRBD1 (6 bases). V was shortened by 7 bases and J by 3 bases, with 12 bases between the two germline ends. The length of the CDR3 is 13 residues. Germline values: CDR1 MNHEY, CDR2 SVGAGI.

V usage is TRBV27 and J usage is TRBJ1-6, with 8 bases matching TRBD1. This CDR3 comprises 14 residues. V shed 7 bases, J shed 4 bases, and the junction held 3 bases outside the gene matches. From germline, CDR1 is MNHEY and CDR2 SMNVEV (reference sequence). The CDR3 nucleotides are TGTGCCAGCACGGGGACAGGTTATAATTCACCCCTCCACTTT. Protein sequence: CASTGTGYNSPLHF.

The chain carries TRBV5-4 and TRBJ2-1; 8 bases line up with TRBD2. Germline CDR1 is SGHNT and CDR2 is YYREEE (reference sequence). The V and J ends lost 2 bases and 2 bases, in that order; junction bases with no gene match: 3. The CDR3 totals 15 residues. DNA for the CDR3: TGTGCCAGCAGCTTCGGACTAGCAACCTACAATGAGCAGTTCTTC. This gives the protein CASSFGLATYNEQFF.

The rearrangement uses TRBV2 and TRBJ2-1; no reliable D call. The CDR3 spans 15 residues. The V end lost 3 bases, the J end lost 1 base, and 10 bases lay between the germline ends. Germline lookup yields CDR1 SNHLY and CDR2 FYNNEI. As DNA, the CDR3 is TGTGCCAGCAGTGACCAGGCGTCTTCCTACAATGAGCAGTTCTTC. This gives the protein CASSDQASSYNEQFF.

The gene calls are TRBV5-1 and TRBJ2-1; 8 bases agree with TRBD1. The CDR3 has 16 residues. Germline V CDR1 and CDR2: SGHRS, YFSETQ. V lost 2 bases to trimming and J lost 4 bases; unmatched junction nucleotides: 8. CDR3 DNA: TGCGCCAGCAGCTTACTGACAGGGGCGGGTTACAATGAGCAGTTCTTC. Translation gives CASSLLTGAGYNEQFF. Full variable domain (missing parts from reference TRBV5-1 and TRBJ2-1): KAGVTQTPRYLIKTRGQQVTLSCSPISGHRSVSWYQQTPGQGLQFLFEYFSETQRNKGNFPGRFSGRQFSNSRSEMNVSTLELGDSALYLCASSLLTGAGYNEQFFGPGTRLTVL.

This clone came up a few times. The chain recombines TRBV3-1 (or the pseudogene TRBV3-2) with TRBJ2-7, with 7 bases identical to TRBD2. V shed 1 base, J shed 3 bases, and the junction held 12 bases outside the gene matches. The germline CDR1 and CDR2 sequences are LGHDT and YNNKEL (reference sequence). The CDR3 extends over 17 amino acids. CDR3 protein: CASSQVIGAGVSYEQYF. In DNA, the CDR3 is TGTGCCAGCAGCCAAGTCATCGGGGCGGGAGTCAGCTACGAGCAGTACTTC.

This clone was found once. V usage is TRBV5-1 and J usage is TRBJ2-5, with TRBD2 identical over 11 bases. Germline V lookup: CDR1 SGHRS, CDR2 YFSETQ. This CDR3 has 16 amino acids. Trimming removed 5 bases from V and 2 bases from J; junction bases left unmatched: 8. CDR3 residues: CASRRRTSGPQETQYF. The CDR3 region has the DNA TGCGCCAGCAGGCGCCGGACTAGCGGGCCACAAGAGACCCAGTACTTC. Variable domain in full (rest from reference TRBV5-1 and TRBJ2-5): KAGVTQTPRYLIKTRGQQVTLSCSPISGHRSVSWYQQTPGQGLQFLFEYFSETQRNKGNFPGRFSGRQFSNSRSEMNVSTLELGDSALYLCASRRRTSGPQETQYFGPGTRLLVL.

The chain couples TRBV5-6 to TRBJ2-5; D is perhaps TRBD1 (6 bases). V lost 3 bases, J lost 5 bases, and 11 bases lay in between. The germline CDR1 and CDR2 sequences are SGHDT and YYEEEE. The CDR3 spans 13 residues. The CDR3 protein is CASSSTGLETQYF. CDR3 coding DNA: TGTGCCAGCAGCTCAACAGGGTTGGAGACCCAGTACTTC.

The CDR3 DNA sequence: TGTGCCAGCAGTTACTCAGGGGCCGCGTTCTTC. The encoded protein is CASSYSGAAFF. The rearrangement joins TRBV6-2 or TRBV6-3 to TRBJ2-1; possibly TRBD1 for D (5 bases). The CDR3 totals 11 residues. V shed 0 bases and J shed 15 bases, with 9 bases lying between them. Germline lookup yields CDR1 MNHEY and CDR2 SVGEGT.

The chain has TRBV4-1 and TRBJ2-3; 7 bases line up with TRBD1. V shed 0 bases, J shed 3 bases, and the junction held 12 bases outside the gene matches. Germline-derived CDR1 and CDR2 are MGHRA and YSYEKL. CDR3 length equals 18 residues. Here the CDR3 DNA reads TGCGCCAGCAGCCAAGATCGGATAGGGGGCTTCCGAACAGATACGCAGTATTTT. Residues: CASSQDRIGGFRTDTQYF.

V and J are TRBV19 and TRBJ2-1; the match to TRBD2 covers 8 bases. Germline CDR1 LNHDA, CDR2 SQIVND (reference sequence). V lost 7 bases, J lost 6 bases, and 5 bases stayed unmatched. This CDR3 contains 13 residues. CDR3 in DNA: TGTGCCAGTACGAGCGGGGGAACCAATGAGCAGTTCTTC. As protein: CASTSGGTNEQFF.

This clone was seen just once. The chain carries TRBV5-6 and TRBJ1-6, with 9 bases matching TRBD1. V trimming: 4 bases; J trimming: 11 bases; junction bases outside the gene matches: 13. Per germline, CDR1 SGHDT and CDR2 YYEEEE. The CDR3 is 16 amino acids. CDR3 sequence reads: CASSRTGAQARAPLHF. In DNA form, the CDR3 reads TGTGCCAGCAGCCGGACAGGGGCTCAGGCGAGGGCACCCCTCCACTTT.

Note on this clone: The same CDR3 also results from other DNA sequences found in this sample. The chain is built from TRBV5-4 and TRBJ2-1, with D perhaps TRBD1 (5 bases). From germline, CDR1 is SGHNT and CDR2 YYREEE (reference sequence). The germline V and J ends were trimmed by 2 bases and 4 bases, with 7 bases remaining between them. This CDR3 spans 13 amino acids. DNA of the CDR3: TGTGCCAGCAGCTTATCAGGGTACAATGAGCAGTTCTTC. It translates to CASSLSGYNEQFF.

The rearrangement joins TRBV5-8 to TRBJ1-5; the D is unclear. Per germline, CDR1 SGHTS and CDR2 YDEGEE. CDR3 size: 17 residues. The V end lost 4 bases, the J end lost 3 bases, and 20 bases lay between the germline ends. CDR3 sequence reads: CASSGRARLLINQPQHF. The CDR3, as DNA: TGTGCCAGCAGCGGGCGGGCCCGTCTCTTGATCAATCAGCCCCAGCATTTT.

This clone was counted once. The chain couples TRBV5-4 to TRBJ2-1, with TRBD2 as a possible D gene (6 bases). CDR1 is SGHNT, CDR2 YYREEE, per germline (reference sequence). The CDR3 loop spans 12 amino acids. The V and J ends lost 3 bases and 8 bases respectively, with 9 bases between them. The CDR3 DNA reads as TGTGCCAGCAGCTCGGGACTTTATGAGCAGTTCTTC. Translation gives CASSSGLYEQFF.

This rearrangement joins TRBV11-3 to TRBJ2-1; 7 bases match TRBD2. The CDR3 spans 15 residues. With 4 bases clipped from V and 2 bases from J, the junction kept 5 bases outside the gene matches. The V gene's germline CDR1 is SGHNT and CDR2 YENEEA. CDR3 coding DNA: TGTGCCAGCAGCTCTAGGACTAGAGCCTACAATGAGCAGTTCTTC. It translates to CASSSRTRAYNEQFF. Variable domain in full (rest from reference TRBV11-3 and TRBJ2-1): EAGVVQSPRYKIIEKKQPVAFWCNPISGHNTLYWYLQNLGQGPELLIRYENEEAVDDSQLPKDRFSAERLKGVDSTLKIQPAELGDSAVYLCASSSRTRAYNEQFFGPGTRLTVL.

This clone has only one observation. The rearrangement links TRBV21-1 to TRBJ2-7; TRBD1 is the table's D call, not checked against the DNA. TRBV21-1 is noted as a pseudogene. There are 13 residues in the CDR3. The CDR3 nucleotides are TGTGCCAGCAGCCAAGGGACACTCCACGAGCAGTACTTC. This sequence encodes CASSQGTLHEQYF.

The CDR3 reads CATGTSGNLNTGELFF. CDR3 nucleotides: TGTGCCACAGGGACTAGCGGGAACCTGAACACCGGGGAGCTGTTTTTT. The rearrangement uses TRBV24-1 and TRBJ2-2; 13 nucleotides align to TRBD2. The CDR3 is 16 amino acids. Germline CDR1 and CDR2: KGHDR and SFDVKD. V lost 10 bases, J lost 1 base, and 5 bases stayed unmatched.

CDR3 coding DNA: TGCGCCAGCCTGGCCGTACAGGGGGCCTACAATGAGCAGTTCTTC. Translating it yields CASLAVQGAYNEQFF. V usage is TRBV10-1 and J usage is TRBJ2-1, with 8 bases identical to TRBD1. Germline V gives CDR1 WNHNN, CDR2 SYGVQD (reference sequence). This CDR3 has 15 amino acids. The V segment lost 8 bases and the J segment 2 bases; nucleotides outside the gene matches: 8.

This clone showed up just once. The chain recombines TRBV13 with TRBJ1-5; possible D gene TRBD1, 5 bases. From germline, CDR1 is PRHDT and CDR2 FYEKMQ (reference sequence). The length of the CDR3 is 15 residues. V shed 3 bases and J shed 4 bases, with 13 bases lying between them. CDR3 DNA: TGTGCCAGCAGCTTTCGTAGGGGATCGAATCAGCCCCAGCATTTT. Protein: CASSFRRGSNQPQHF.

The rearrangement uses TRBV7-9 and TRBJ2-5; 9 bases are shared with TRBD2. This CDR3 has 15 residues. With 3 bases clipped from V and 2 bases from J, the junction kept 4 bases outside the gene matches. Germline V gene data show CDR1 as SEHNR and CDR2 as FQNEAQ (reference sequence). This CDR3 is CASSLPAGGQETQYF. The CDR3 nucleotides read TGTGCCAGCAGCTTGCCAGCGGGGGGTCAAGAGACCCAGTACTTC.

The gene calls are TRBV5-6 and TRBJ2-1; 15 nucleotides agree with TRBD2. V gave up 4 bases and J gave up 12 bases; unmatched junction bases: 8. This CDR3 contains 15 residues. In germline, CDR1 is SGHDT, CDR2 YYEEEE. This CDR3 is CASSSRTSGGARQFF. In DNA, the CDR3 is TGTGCCAGCAGCAGTAGGACTAGCGGGGGGGCGCGGCAGTTCTTC.

This clone came up once. The chain carries TRBV7-2 and TRBJ2-7; 11 nucleotides match TRBD2. Unmatched junction bases numbered 9, after V lost 5 bases and J lost 0 bases. Germline loops: CDR1 SGHTA, CDR2 FQGNSA. CDR3 size: 17 residues. The CDR3 DNA is TGTGCCAGCAGCCGTAGGGCTAGCGGGGGGTTCTCCTACGAGCAGTACTTC. This codes for CASSRRASGGFSYEQYF. Drawing the rest from reference TRBV7-2 and TRBJ2-7, the complete variable domain is GAGVSQSPSNKVTEKGKDVELRCDPISGHTALYWYRQSLGQGLEFLIYFQGNSAPDKSGLPSDRFSAERTGGSVSTLTIQRTQQEDSAVYLCASSRRASGGFSYEQYFGPGTRLTVT.

This clone was recorded only once. J is TRBJ2-1 and V is TRBV6-1; TRBD2 agrees at 9 bases. The trim removed 0 bases at V and 3 bases at J, leaving 3 bases unmatched. Germline V CDR1 and CDR2: MNHNS, SASEGT. The CDR3 covers 16 residues. The CDR3: CASSEAPSGDYNEQFF. Written as DNA, the CDR3 is TGTGCCAGCAGTGAAGCCCCTAGCGGGGACTACAATGAGCAGTTCTTC.

The genes are TRBV30 and TRBJ2-3; 7 bases match TRBD1. Germline-derived CDR1 and CDR2 are GTSNPN and SVGIG (reference sequence). CDR3 length equals 14 residues. V was clipped by 7 bases and J by 0 bases; unmatched bases: 7. CDR3 nucleotides: TGTGCCTCCGACAGGGTCGATAGCACAGATACGCAGTATTTT. The encoded protein is CASDRVDSTDTQYF.

This sequence joins TRBV5-5 and TRBJ1-1, with a weak D call TRBD1 (5 bases). The V and J ends lost 6 bases and 8 bases respectively, with 11 bases between them. In germline, CDR1 is SGHKS, CDR2 YYEKEE (reference sequence). The CDR3 spans 11 residues. CDR3 in amino acids: CASNWGEEAFF. As DNA, the CDR3 is TGTGCCAGCAACTGGGGGGAGGAAGCTTTCTTT.

This rearrangement joins TRBV30 to TRBJ1-2; D is possibly TRBD1 (5 bases). Germline CDR1 and CDR2: GTSNPN and SVGIG (reference sequence). V dropped 0 bases and J dropped 4 bases, with 9 bases sitting between them. CDR3 length: 13 amino acids. The CDR3, as DNA: TGTGCCTGGAGTGTCCAGGGCACCTATGGCTACACCTTC. This gives the protein CAWSVQGTYGYTF.